This is a list of T cell receptor beta chains from one sample in a study of blood T cell repertoires in COVID-19. Clones were sequenced by immunoSEQ multiplex PCR, and TCRdb holds only the in-frame ones, with some missing. This repertoire shows about 290,000 clones, around 85% found once; its top ten account for approximately 3.8%. Material for sequencing was peripheral blood. The receptor set was obtained from a woman in her forties or fifties with active or convalescent COVID-19. CDR3s leave out the opening cysteine and the closing phenylalanine or tryptophan. A D gene is named only where the DNA matches it firmly. Clone size is given for some rows only: seen once, a few or many times, or a class if the clone is expanded.

cdr3_aa j_call cdr3_length d_call v_call clone_size
SATSEAEQF TRBJ2-1 9 NA TRBV20-1 NA
ASSSPSYEQY TRBJ2-7 10 NA TRBV19 once
ASSLRREIGEQF TRBJ2-1 12 NA TRBV5-4 NA
SVAAGVTEAF TRBJ1-1 10 NA TRBV29-1 NA
ASRSLAGGVNEQY TRBJ2-7 13 TRBD2 TRBV27 NA
ASRRQENTEAF TRBJ1-1 11 NA TRBV28 NA
ASSSGLAGFFTDTQY TRBJ2-3 15 TRBD2 TRBV19 few
ASSLIHGGSTDTQY TRBJ2-3 14 NA TRBV18 NA
ASSRTRWTEAF TRBJ1-1 11 NA TRBV28 NA
ASSPRGTEAF TRBJ1-1 10 NA TRBV16 once
ASSRREGGGNQPQH TRBJ1-5 14 TRBD1 TRBV19 NA
ASSLPGTNTGELF TRBJ2-2 13 NA TRBV5-4 NA
ATISPGTGELF TRBJ2-2 11 NA TRBV6-5 NA
ASSVGLLNEQF TRBJ2-1 11 NA TRBV9 NA
ASSRSDLLAMNYGYT TRBJ1-2 15 NA TRBV6-6 once
ASSQHRGGRPGELF TRBJ2-2 14 TRBD2 TRBV27 once
ASSSWTPTGELF TRBJ2-2 12 NA TRBV5-1 NA